This T cell receptor (beta chain) was retrieved from a study of blood T cell repertoires in COVID-19. Background on the study: Samples of COVID-19 (acute and convalescent) were obtained from the United States, Italy and Spain. In each case, the material was cDNA or gDNA derived from T cells, B-cell-depleted T cells, or PBMCs.

There are 14 residues in the CDR3. Losses at the gene ends were 6 bases for V and 1 base for J; bases not matched to a gene: 3. Germline assignment: CDR1 SEHNR and CDR2 FQNEAQ (reference sequence). Sequenced by immunoSEQ multiplex PCR; TCRdb stores in-frame clones only, minus some. The sample has a few hundred thousand clones, roughly 90% seen once. The chain links TRBV7-9 to TRBJ2-7; 10 positions agree with TRBD2. The receptor comes from a woman aged 25 to 39 with COVID-19, enrolled during active disease. Sequenced material: peripheral blood. In DNA form, the CDR3 reads TGTGCCAGCAGTAGGACTAGCGGTTCCTACGAGCAGTACTTC. Amino acid sequence: CASSRTSGSYEQYF.